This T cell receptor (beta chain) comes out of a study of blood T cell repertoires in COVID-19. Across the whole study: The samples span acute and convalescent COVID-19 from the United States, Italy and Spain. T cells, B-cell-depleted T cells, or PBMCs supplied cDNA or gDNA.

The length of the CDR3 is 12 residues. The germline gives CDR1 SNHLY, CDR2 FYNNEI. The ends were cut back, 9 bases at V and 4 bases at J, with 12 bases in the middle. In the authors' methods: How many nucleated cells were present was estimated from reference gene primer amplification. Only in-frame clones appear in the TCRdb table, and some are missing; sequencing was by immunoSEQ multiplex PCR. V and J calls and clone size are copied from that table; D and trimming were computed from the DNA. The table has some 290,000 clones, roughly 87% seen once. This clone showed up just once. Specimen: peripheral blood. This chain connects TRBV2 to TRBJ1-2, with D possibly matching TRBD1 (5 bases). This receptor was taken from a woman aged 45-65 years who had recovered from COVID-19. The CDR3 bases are TGTGCCAGTATCTCAGGGCTCTATGGCTACACCTTC. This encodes CASISGLYGYTF. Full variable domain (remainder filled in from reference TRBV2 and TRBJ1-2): EPEVTQTPSHQVTQMGQEVILRCVPISNHLYFYWYRQILGQKVEFLVSFYNNEISEKSEIFDDQFSVERPDGSNFTLKIRSTKLEDSAMYFCASISGLYGYTFGSGTRLTVV.